This TCR beta chain was retrieved from a study of control samples from healthy donors and cancer patients. TCRdb's table, derived via immunoSEQ multiplex PCR, lists solely in-frame clones and lacks some. The sample has more than 150,000 clones, about 93% seen once; the top ten hold about 1.6%. In germline, CDR1 is KGHSH, CDR2 LQKENI. The CDR3 is 13 residues long. The ends were cut back, 3 bases at V and 8 bases at J, with 13 bases in the middle. The material sequenced was blood. This clonotype was sampled from a man aged 18 to 30 in good health. The chain links TRBV18 to TRBJ1-2, with D possibly being TRBD1 (6 bases). This CDR3 is CASSPGTREGYTF. CDR3 in DNA: TGTGCCAGCTCACCCGGGACAAGGGAGGGCTACACCTTC.